This T cell receptor beta chain was recovered during a study of identical twins. TCRdb re-derived calls from the 5' RACE reads in MiXCR, one entry per CDR3 protein. The data hold about 520,000 distinct CDR3 sequences, with around 20% observed a single time. Trimming at V came to 2 bases and at J to 2 bases, leaving 2 bases not matched to a gene. CDR3 length: 15 amino acids. Germline V gene lookup returns CDR1 SNHLY and CDR2 FYNNEI. Separately, the same data were catalogued under a study of T cells expressing NK-cell markers. From that study: NKG2C+ dominant clonotypes from roughly 6 donors made up roughly 1.0-8% of CD8+ T cells. In a handful of donors, dominant clonotypes made up about 28.3-60.1% of CD3+CD56-NKG2C+ cells.

Sequencing input: CD4+ T cells sorted from blood. This sequence joins TRBV2 and TRBJ2-1, with 8 bases aligning to TRBD2. The sequence was obtained from a woman under 30 in good health. The CDR3 DNA follows: TGTGCCAGCAGTGAAATTAGCGGGACCTACAATGAGCAGTTCTTC. Translating it yields CASSEISGTYNEQFF.